These 21 T cell receptor beta chains share one sample of origin, sequenced in a study of T cell responses to AZD1222 COVID-19 vaccine. Clones were sequenced by immunoSEQ multiplex PCR, and TCRdb holds only the in-frame ones, with some missing. The sample includes 98,000 or so clones, approximately 89% of them seen just once. The sequences come from peripheral blood, collected on day 0 of MenACWY control vaccination. All receptors derive from an adult in good health.

This rearrangement joins TRBV7-9 to TRBJ1-5; D ambiguous. In germline, CDR1 is SEHNR, CDR2 FQNEAQ (reference sequence). V was shortened by 5 bases and J by 2 bases, with 22 bases between the two germline ends. This CDR3 comprises 18 residues. CDR3 DNA sequence: TGTGCCAGCAGCACCCGGTTGAAGCGGGCGCCGGGCAATCAGCCCCAGCATTTT. The encoded protein is CASSTRLKRAPGNQPQHF.

This chain links TRBV19 with TRBJ2-1, with a tentative D call TRBD2 (7 bases). Germline loops: CDR1 LNHDA, CDR2 SQIVND (reference sequence). The CDR3 runs to 17 residues. The ends were cut back, 6 bases at V and 2 bases at J, with 20 bases in the middle. CDR3 sequence: CASSRRGGQGAYNEQFF. CDR3 bases: TGTGCCAGTAGCCGGAGGGGGGGTCAGGGAGCCTACAATGAGCAGTTCTTC.

The CDR3 DNA reads as TGTGCCAGCAGCGTAGACGGTACGGGGAATTCACCCCTCCACTTT. This translates into CASSVDGTGNSPLHF. V gene TRBV9 combines with J gene TRBJ1-6; no clear D. CDR1 is SGDLS, CDR2 YYNGEE, per germline. CDR3 size: 15 residues. Trimming shortened V by 0 bases and J by 7 bases, and 11 bases separated the two germline ends. Looking up the rest from reference TRBV9 and TRBJ1-6 gives the full variable domain: DSGVTQTPKHLITATGQRVTLRCSPRSGDLSVYWYQQSLDQGLQFLIQYYNGEERAKGNILERFSAQQFPDLHSELNLSSLELGDSALYFCASSVDGTGNSPLHFGNGTRLTVT.

V usage is TRBV11-2 and J usage is TRBJ2-5; 9 bases agree with TRBD1. The trim removed 5 bases at V and 4 bases at J, leaving 8 bases unmatched. CDR3 length equals 15 residues. Germline CDR1 reads SGHAT; CDR2 reads FQNNGV. The CDR3 sequence is CASSGTGLGGETQYF. For the CDR3, the DNA is TGTGCCAGCAGCGGGACAGGGCTGGGAGGAGAGACCCAGTACTTC.

The V call is TRBV9, the J call TRBJ2-1; TRBD2 matches 7 bases. The CDR3 length is 16 residues. Germline CDR1 is SGDLS and CDR2 is YYNGEE. J gave up 0 bases and V 2 bases, and 5 bases lay outside the gene matches. CDR3 amino acids: CASSVGLVSSYNEQFF. The CDR3 nucleotides read TGTGCCAGCAGCGTCGGACTAGTCAGCTCCTACAATGAGCAGTTCTTC.

The chain couples TRBV3-1 (or the pseudogene TRBV3-2) to TRBJ2-1; 12 bases are a match to TRBD2. V trimming: 1 base; J trimming: 6 bases; junction bases outside the gene matches: 10. CDR1 and CDR2 (germline): LGHDT, YNNKEL (reference sequence). This CDR3 region has 18 residues. The CDR3 DNA reads as TGTGCCAGCAGCCAAGTTATATCTAGCGGGGGGGCAGGCAATGAGCAGTTCTTC. Residues: CASSQVISSGGAGNEQFF.

This rearrangement joins TRBV5-6 to TRBJ2-7; TRBD1 aligns across 7 bases. In germline, CDR1 is SGHDT, CDR2 YYEEEE. With V trimmed by 3 bases and J by 0 bases, 3 bases remained unmatched. The CDR3 runs to 14 residues. CDR3 protein: CASSWGTDSYEQYF. The CDR3 DNA follows: TGTGCCAGCAGCTGGGGGACAGACTCCTACGAGCAGTACTTC.

The CDR3 DNA follows: TGTGCCATCAGACCGGGACAGGGGATCTACGAGCAGTACTTC. This codes for CAIRPGQGIYEQYF. The chain employs TRBV10-3 and TRBJ2-7; 10 nucleotides agree with TRBD1. V was pared by 6 bases and J by 3 bases, with 5 bases of the junction left unmatched. Germline V gene lookup returns CDR1 ENHRY and CDR2 SYGVKD. The CDR3 covers 14 residues.

This rearrangement joins TRBV7-2 to TRBJ1-4; weak D call: TRBD1 (5 bases). This CDR3 contains 15 residues. Germline loops: CDR1 SGHTA, CDR2 FQGNSA. V dropped 4 bases and J dropped 4 bases, with 13 bases sitting between them. DNA for the CDR3: TGTGCCAGCAGCTCCCCCCGACAGTATAATGAAAAACTGTTTTTT. Translation gives CASSSPRQYNEKLFF.

This rearrangement joins TRBV5-1 to TRBJ2-7, with 7 bases aligning to TRBD1. V lost 4 bases and J lost 10; bases outside the gene matches: 17. The length of the CDR3 is 15 residues. The germline gives CDR1 SGHRS, CDR2 YFSETQ. CDR3 nucleotides: TGCGCCAGCAGCACCGGGACAGACACCGCAGCGGACCAGTACTTC. This codes for CASSTGTDTAADQYF.

The J gene is TRBJ2-7, the V gene TRBV29-1; TRBD1 matches 11 bases. The V and J ends lost 1 base and 5 bases, in that order; junction bases with no gene match: 1. The CDR3 runs to 13 residues. Germline CDR1 SQVTM, CDR2 ANQGSEA. The CDR3 nucleotides read TGCAGCGTTGAAGGGACAGGGGGCAACGAGCAGTACTTC. Translated, it gives CSVEGTGGNEQYF.

The rearrangement links TRBV4-1 to TRBJ2-5, with a weak D call TRBD2 (5 bases). The germline CDR1 and CDR2 sequences are MGHRA and YSYEKL. V was pared by 0 bases and J by 1 base, with 9 bases between. This CDR3 is built from 15 residues. CDR3 DNA sequence: TGCGCCAGCAGCCAAGAATCCGGGATCCAAGAGACCCAGTACTTC. Its protein is CASSQESGIQETQYF.

The V gene is TRBV6-5, the J gene TRBJ2-7; TRBD1 agrees at 12 bases. Germline V gene lookup returns CDR1 MNHEY and CDR2 SVGAGI. V trimming: 7 bases; J trimming: 7 bases; junction bases outside the gene matches: 8. CDR3 length: 14 residues. The CDR3 DNA reads as TGTGCCAGCATCGGGACAGGGGGCGCGTCTGAGCAGTACTTC. This codes for CASIGTGGASEQYF.

This chain links TRBV7-8 with TRBJ1-6; D is perhaps TRBD1 (6 bases). V lost 5 bases and J 7 bases, leaving 15 bases between the germline ends. This CDR3 is built from 15 residues. Looked up from germline, CDR1 is SGHVS and CDR2 is FQNEAQ. The chain's CDR3 is CASSGSQGRNSPLHF. CDR3 DNA sequence: TGTGCCAGCAGCGGTAGCCAGGGGAGAAATTCACCCCTCCACTTT.

The chain combines TRBV6-1 with TRBJ1-1; D not resolved. The V end lost 3 bases, the J end lost 9 bases, and 23 bases lay between the germline ends. The CDR3 has 16 amino acids. The germline CDR1 and CDR2 sequences are MNHNS and SASEGT. The CDR3 here is CASSEYPDLDGLKAFF. CDR3 sequence (DNA): TGTGCCAGCAGTGAGTACCCAGATTTGGACGGCCTCAAAGCTTTCTTT.

The chain combines TRBV9 with TRBJ1-5, with D perhaps matching TRBD1 (6 bases). The V and J ends lost 0 bases and 9 bases respectively, with 7 bases between them. CDR3 length equals 12 residues. Per germline, CDR1 SGDLS and CDR2 YYNGEE. The DNA of the CDR3 is TGTGCCAGCAGCGTAGAGGGGGGGCCCCAGCATTTT. Its translation: CASSVEGGPQHF.

The V call is TRBV12-3 or TRBV12-4, the J call TRBJ1-1, with D unresolved. The V end lost 5 bases, the J end lost 9 bases, and 10 bases lay between the germline ends. The CDR3 consists of 11 residues. CDR3 DNA sequence: TGTGCCAGCAGTCATGGAGGGAAAGCTTTCTTT. Translation gives CASSHGGKAFF.

The chain is built from TRBV30 and TRBJ1-6; D might be TRBD1 (6 bases). V dropped 2 bases and J dropped 8 bases, with 13 bases sitting between them. Germline V lookup: CDR1 GTSNPN, CDR2 SVGIG (reference sequence). This CDR3 is built from 14 residues. CDR3 in DNA: TGTGCCTGGAGTCGCACAGGGCGTCATTCACCCCTCCACTTT. It yields the protein CAWSRTGRHSPLHF.

This sequence joins TRBV27 and TRBJ2-5; D is possibly TRBD2 (6 bases). CDR3 length equals 13 residues. Per germline, CDR1 MNHEY and CDR2 SMNVEV (reference sequence). V was clipped by 7 bases and J by 10 bases, with 19 bases between them. CDR3 bases: TGTGCCAGCACACCAGGACCCGGCGGGGACCAGTACTTC. Translated: CASTPGPGGDQYF.

The V call is TRBV6-2 or TRBV6-3, the J call TRBJ1-4, with 9 bases matching TRBD1. V was pared by 0 bases and J by 7 bases, with 15 bases of the junction left unmatched. Looked up from germline, CDR1 is MNHEY and CDR2 is SVGEGT. This CDR3 region has 19 residues. The CDR3 nucleotides are TGTGCCAGCAGTTACTCTATCTTACGGCCGGGACAGGGAAGTGAAAAACTGTTTTTT. Its protein product is CASSYSILRPGQGSEKLFF.

This clone appeared a single time. The gene calls are TRBV19 and TRBJ1-5; D may be TRBD1 (6 bases). This CDR3 is built from 13 residues. Germline V gene lookup returns CDR1 LNHDA and CDR2 SQIVND (reference sequence). V was clipped by 5 bases and J by 6 bases, with 11 bases between them. Written as DNA, the CDR3 is TGTGCCAGTAGTCTTCAGGGGAGTCAGCCCCAGCATTTT. Residues: CASSLQGSQPQHF.